These 32 T cell receptor beta chains were sequenced from one sample in a study of T cells in Graves' hyperthyroidism and ophthalmopathy. Using RNA transcripts as the source, TCR beta CDR3 regions were amplified. RT-PCR in the first round (using the HTBI primer set) targeted the TCR CDR3. MiXCR, applied by TCRdb to the multiplex PCR reads, yields one record per CDR3 protein. The profile shows about 560,000 distinct CDR3 sequences, about a sixth of them singletons. The sample consisted of blood. The receptor source for this set is a woman aged 18 to 35 with Graves' hyperthyroidism.

This clonotype was counted at least ten times. V is TRBV20-1 and J is TRBJ1-6; a weak D match, TRBD1 (5 bases). The germline V and J ends were trimmed by 4 bases and 10 bases, with 14 bases remaining between them. The CDR3 loop spans 13 amino acids. Germline V gene sequence: CDR1 DFQATT, CDR2 SNEGSKA (reference sequence). The CDR3 region has the DNA TGCAGTGCTAAGGTCAGGGTGGACTCACCCCTCCACTTT. It specifies CSAKVRVDSPLHF.

This chain connects TRBV28 to TRBJ1-2; possible D gene TRBD1, 5 bases. In germline, CDR1 is MDHEN, CDR2 SYDVKM. This CDR3 has 17 residues. V lost 3 bases and J 4 bases, leaving 21 bases between the germline ends. In DNA form, the CDR3 reads TGTGCCAGCAGTTTCGAAGACAGTCTTGGATCGGGCTATGGCTACACCTTC. It translates to CASSFEDSLGSGYGYTF.

V and J are TRBV6-5 and TRBJ2-7; 7 nucleotides align to TRBD1. From germline, CDR1 is MNHEY and CDR2 SVGAGI. V shed 2 bases, J shed 1 base, and the junction held 5 bases outside the gene matches. This CDR3 spans 15 amino acids. CDR3 residues: CASSYVGQESYEQYF. The CDR3 DNA is TGTGCCAGCAGTTACGTCGGACAGGAATCCTACGAGCAGTACTTC.

Here the CDR3 reads CASSQSRVRDEKLFF. Written as DNA, the CDR3 is TGCGCCAGCAGCCAAAGCAGGGTACGGGATGAAAAACTGTTTTTT. The chain joins TRBV4-1 to TRBJ1-4; a weak D match, TRBD1 (5 bases). Trimming took off 2 bases at V and 6 bases at J, with 13 bases between the two ends. Germline V gene data show CDR1 as MGHRA and CDR2 as YSYEKL. This CDR3 region has 15 residues.

This clonotype turned up a few times. This sequence joins TRBV20-1 and TRBJ1-5; TRBD1 aligns across 7 bases. Trimming at V came to 2 bases and at J to 7 bases, leaving 11 bases not matched to a gene. The CDR3 contains 15 residues. Germline lookup yields CDR1 DFQATT and CDR2 SNEGSKA (reference sequence). CDR3 in DNA: TGCAGTGCTAGACCGCGACAGGGTGGTGCCCAGCCCCAGCATTTT. This sequence encodes CSARPRQGGAQPQHF.

A few counts support this clonotype. This chain joins TRBV20-1 and TRBJ2-7, with 8 positions matching TRBD2. This CDR3 has 13 residues. The germline V gene has CDR1 DFQATT and CDR2 SNEGSKA (reference sequence). The ends lost 6 bases at V and 3 bases at J; junction bases unmatched: 7. The CDR3 spells CSASQRGIYEQYF. The CDR3 DNA reads as TGCAGTGCCTCGCAGCGGGGGATCTACGAGCAGTACTTC.

The chain recombines TRBV19 with TRBJ1-2; D unresolved. CDR3 length: 16 amino acids. Looked up from germline, CDR1 is LNHDA and CDR2 is SQIVND (reference sequence). The ends were cut back, 9 bases at V and 0 bases at J, with 20 bases in the middle. CDR3 nucleotides: TGTGCCAGCCTCCAGCGTATGACGGCTGCTAACTATGGCTACACCTTC. This encodes CASLQRMTAANYGYTF.

The V and J genes are TRBV7-2 and TRBJ2-7; TRBD1 matches at 9 bases. J gave up 4 bases and V 7 bases, and 11 bases lay outside the gene matches. The CDR3 has 15 residues. Germline loops: CDR1 SGHTA, CDR2 FQGNSA. In nucleotides, the CDR3 is TGTGCCAGCATCCCCCGACCGGGACAGGGTTACGAGCAGTACTTC. Protein: CASIPRPGQGYEQYF.

This clonotype has a single count. This chain joins TRBV14 and TRBJ2-5; D not resolved. The CDR3 runs 11 residues. The V gene lost 3 bases and the J gene lost 8 bases, with 7 bases spanning the gap. The germline CDR1 and CDR2 sequences are SGHDN and FVKESK. Here the CDR3 reads CASSHHHTQYF. CDR3 DNA: TGTGCCAGCAGCCACCACCATACCCAGTACTTC.

The chain carries TRBV18 and TRBJ2-5; 9 positions match TRBD2. The germline V gene has CDR1 KGHSH and CDR2 LQKENI. The CDR3 covers 15 residues. Trimming cost V 2 bases and J 4 bases; bases outside gene matches: 5. For the CDR3, the DNA is TGTGCCAGCTCACCAGGCGGGAGGGTGTCAGAGACCCAGTACTTC. This translates into CASSPGGRVSETQYF.

This clonotype showed up just a few times. The V gene is TRBV29-1, the J gene TRBJ1-1; tentative D call: TRBD1 (6 bases). Trimming shortened V by 2 bases and J by 2 bases, and 24 bases separated the two germline ends. Germline V gene lookup returns CDR1 SQVTM and CDR2 ANQGSEA. The CDR3 length is 18 residues. The CDR3 DNA sequence: TGCAGCGTTGAACCCCCACCGAAGGGGGGGAAGATCAACACTGAAGCTTTCTTT. This gives the protein CSVEPPPKGGKINTEAFF.

This chain's CDR3 is CSARRDRGGGYTF. CDR3 coding DNA: TGCAGTGCGAGACGGGACAGGGGGGGAGGCTACACCTTC. The rearrangement uses TRBV20-1 and TRBJ1-2; 11 nucleotides align to TRBD1. Germline V gene data show CDR1 as DFQATT and CDR2 as SNEGSKA (reference sequence). CDR3 length equals 13 residues. The V gene end was trimmed by 6 bases and the J gene end by 8 bases; junction bases not matched to a gene: 8.

This clonotype was seen repeatedly, ten times or more. This chain connects TRBV12-3 or TRBV12-4 to TRBJ1-1, with D perhaps TRBD1 (5 bases). The V gene lost 7 bases and the J gene lost 4 bases, with 13 bases spanning the gap. The CDR3 extends over 13 amino acids. CDR3 bases: TGTGCCAGCATCCAGGGCTCCGGCACTGAAGCTTTCTTT. This encodes CASIQGSGTEAFF.

J is TRBJ1-2 and V is TRBV29-1; 7 nucleotides agree with TRBD1. The CDR3 is made up of 13 amino acids. CDR1 is SQVTM and CDR2 is ANQGSEA in the germline V gene. V was pared by 1 base and J by 7 bases, with 6 bases of the junction left unmatched. CDR3 sequence: CSVEGLRGGGYTF. The CDR3 bases are TGCAGCGTTGAAGGTCTCAGGGGGGGTGGCTACACCTTC.

Only a few counts were recorded for this clonotype. The rearrangement uses TRBV7-2 and TRBJ1-2; D might be TRBD1 (6 bases). This CDR3 contains 16 residues. Between the trimmed V and J ends, which lost 5 bases and 2 bases, there was a span of 18 bases. Looked up from germline, CDR1 is SGHTA and CDR2 is FQGNSA. CDR3 sequence reads: CASSPYAGTKNYGYTF. In DNA form, the CDR3 reads TGTGCCAGCAGCCCATACGCCGGGACAAAAAACTATGGCTACACCTTC. The full variable domain, rest sourced from reference TRBV7-2 and TRBJ1-2, is GAGVSQSPSNKVTEKGKDVELRCDPISGHTALYWYRQSLGQGLEFLIYFQGNSAPDKSGLPSDRFSAERTGGSVSTLTIQRTQQEDSAVYLCASSPYAGTKNYGYTFGSGTRLTVV.

The chain uses TRBV12-3 or TRBV12-4 and TRBJ2-5, with D possibly being TRBD2 (5 bases). CDR3 length: 14 residues. The germline V and J ends were trimmed by 5 bases and 1 base, with 11 bases remaining between them. CDR3 sequence reads: CASSPLAPQETQYF. The CDR3 nucleotides read TGTGCCAGCAGTCCCCTAGCCCCCCAAGAGACCCAGTACTTC.

This clonotype has only a few counts. The V gene is TRBV19, the J gene TRBJ1-4, with 9 bases that match TRBD1. Per germline, CDR1 LNHDA and CDR2 SQIVND (reference sequence). J lost 2 bases, V lost 6 bases, and 13 bases had no gene match. The CDR3 totals 18 residues. DNA of the CDR3: TGTGCCAGTAGGGACAGGGGAAAGATTCCGGCTACTAATGAAAAACTGTTTTTT. Translated, it gives CASRDRGKIPATNEKLFF.

The gene calls are TRBV25-1 and TRBJ2-1; 10 bases align to TRBD2. The germline V gene encodes CDR1 MGHDK and CDR2 SYGVNS. CDR3 length: 13 amino acids. Trimming at V came to 5 bases and at J to 9 bases, leaving 4 bases not matched to a gene. The CDR3 bases are TGTGCCAGCAGTCGACTAGCGGGTCCTGAGCAGTTCTTC. Encoded protein: CASSRLAGPEQFF.

This clonotype has ten or more counts. The chain couples TRBV2 to TRBJ2-3; 8 bases align to TRBD2. The V and J ends lost 7 bases and 2 bases, in that order; junction bases with no gene match: 11. The germline V gene encodes CDR1 SNHLY and CDR2 FYNNEI. The CDR3 contains 16 residues. The CDR3 loop is CASTPRREVYTDTQYF. The CDR3 DNA sequence: TGTGCCAGCACCCCAAGGCGGGAGGTGTACACAGATACGCAGTATTTT.

This clonotype came up many times. The chain carries TRBV6-1 and TRBJ2-7; no clear D. The CDR3 spans 15 residues. Trimming stripped 7 bases from V and 0 bases from J, with 16 bases between. CDR1 is MNHNS, CDR2 SASEGT, per germline. The chain's CDR3 is CASKPTGLSSYEQYF. The CDR3 DNA is TGTGCCAGCAAACCGACGGGTTTAAGCTCCTACGAGCAGTACTTC.

This clonotype came up many times. V gene TRBV28 combines with J gene TRBJ2-5; 9 bases align to TRBD2. The CDR3 is 15 residues long. J lost 4 bases, V lost 5 bases, and 8 bases had no gene match. Germline V lookup: CDR1 MDHEN, CDR2 SYDVKM. The CDR3 DNA reads as TGTGCCAGCAGTATAGCGGGAGCGGGGGGAGAGACCCAGTACTTC. Its protein is CASSIAGAGGETQYF.

This clonotype was counted many times. V is TRBV9 and J is TRBJ2-3, with D hard to call. Germline lookup yields CDR1 SGDLS and CDR2 YYNGEE. The CDR3 loop spans 15 amino acids. V was trimmed by 0 bases and J by 2 bases, leaving 10 bases between them. Written as DNA, the CDR3 is TGTGCCAGCAGCGTAGGTCCGGTGAACACAGATACGCAGTATTTT. Amino acid sequence: CASSVGPVNTDTQYF. Full variable domain (outside the CDR3, taken from reference TRBV9 and TRBJ2-3): DSGVTQTPKHLITATGQRVTLRCSPRSGDLSVYWYQQSLDQGLQFLIQYYNGEERAKGNILERFSAQQFPDLHSELNLSSLELGDSALYFCASSVGPVNTDTQYFGPGTRLTVL.

In this sample, this clonotype turned up many times. This chain joins TRBV20-1 and TRBJ2-5, with D maybe TRBD2 (6 bases). The CDR3 sequence is 14 residues long. V lost 0 bases, J lost 4 bases, and 12 bases lay in between. The germline V gene encodes CDR1 DFQATT and CDR2 SNEGSKA (reference sequence). CDR3 nucleotide sequence: TGCAGTGCTAGAGATTCGGGGGTACGAGAGACCCAGTACTTC. It translates to CSARDSGVRETQYF.

The J gene is TRBJ1-5, the V gene TRBV25-1; 9 nucleotides match TRBD1. This CDR3 is built from 16 residues. V shed 8 bases, J shed 7 bases, and the junction held 15 bases outside the gene matches. CDR1 and CDR2 (germline): MGHDK, SYGVNS. The CDR3 DNA sequence: TGTGCCAGCTCCTGGAGGACAGGGGAGGCAGGGCAGCCCCAGCATTTT. Its protein product is CASSWRTGEAGQPQHF. Variable domain in full (rest from reference TRBV25-1 and TRBJ1-5): EADIYQTPRYLVIGTGKKITLECSQTMGHDKMYWYQQDPGMELHLIHYSYGVNSTEKGDLSSESTVSRIRTEHFPLTLESARPSHTSQYLCASSWRTGEAGQPQHFGDGTRLSIL.

The sample holds many counts of this clonotype. V usage is TRBV7-2 and J usage is TRBJ2-5; D unresolved. The CDR3 contains 14 residues. V lost 9 bases and J 5 bases, leaving 19 bases between the germline ends. Germline lookup yields CDR1 SGHTA and CDR2 FQGNSA. The CDR3: CARPEVPERETQYF. The CDR3 coding sequence is TGTGCCAGACCCGAGGTACCAGAAAGGGAGACCCAGTACTTC. The complete variable domain, with remaining parts taken from reference TRBV7-2 and TRBJ2-5, reads GAGVSQSPSNKVTEKGKDVELRCDPISGHTALYWYRQSLGQGLEFLIYFQGNSAPDKSGLPSDRFSAERTGGSVSTLTIQRTQQEDSAVYLCARPEVPERETQYFGPGTRLLVL.

This clonotype has a handful of counts. The CDR3 protein is CASSPTEDYGYTF. In DNA form, the CDR3 reads TGCGCCAGCAGCCCGACAGAAGACTATGGCTACACCTTC. This chain joins TRBV5-1 and TRBJ1-2; TRBD1 might be the D (5 bases). Trimming left V 4 bases short and J 3 bases short, with 10 bases between. The germline V gene encodes CDR1 SGHRS and CDR2 YFSETQ. The CDR3 extends over 13 amino acids.

This chain joins TRBV18 and TRBJ1-5; D possibly corresponds to TRBD1 (5 bases). Trimming took off 3 bases at V and 3 bases at J, with 12 bases between the two ends. Per the germline V gene, CDR1 is KGHSH and CDR2 is LQKENI. The CDR3 totals 15 residues. The CDR3 here is CASSPQGMNNQPQHF. The CDR3 DNA sequence: TGTGCCAGCTCACCCCAGGGAATGAACAATCAGCCCCAGCATTTT.

The table lists this clonotype with many counts. The rearrangement uses TRBV28 and TRBJ1-1; D is uncertain. The germline V and J ends were trimmed by 3 bases and 7 bases, with 6 bases remaining between them. CDR3 length equals 11 residues. Germline V lookup: CDR1 MDHEN, CDR2 SYDVKM. The DNA for the CDR3 is TGTGCCAGCAGTTTTCGAAGTGAAGCTTTCTTT. This encodes CASSFRSEAFF.

This clonotype was observed many times. The chain employs TRBV14 and TRBJ1-1; D is unclear. This CDR3 spans 13 amino acids. V shed 3 bases and J shed 5 bases, with 10 bases lying between them. CDR1 is SGHDN, CDR2 FVKESK, per germline. In nucleotides, the CDR3 is TGTGCCAGCAGCCAGTCTACCCGGACTGAAGCTTTCTTT. Translated, it gives CASSQSTRTEAFF. Variable domain in full (rest from reference TRBV14 and TRBJ1-1): EAGVTQFPSHSVIEKGQTVTLRCDPISGHDNLYWYRRVMGKEIKFLLHFVKESKQDESGMPNNRFLAERTGGTYSTLKVQPAELEDSGVYFCASSQSTRTEAFFGQGTRLTVV.

The V and J genes are TRBV3-1 and TRBJ2-6, with 12 bases aligning to TRBD1. The length of the CDR3 is 17 residues. CDR1 is LGHDT, CDR2 YNNKEL, per germline (reference sequence). V shed 4 bases and J 2 bases; nucleotides not matched to a gene: 3. The CDR3 nucleotides read TGTGCCAGCAGCCTCCGGGACAGGGGGCCTGGGGCCAACGTCCTGACTTTC. Its protein is CASSLRDRGPGANVLTF.

This clonotype has at least ten counts. The V and J genes are TRBV6-1 and TRBJ2-1; 10 bases match TRBD1. CDR1 and CDR2 from the germline V gene are MNHNS and SASEGT. Unmatched junction bases numbered 1, after V lost 2 bases and J lost 6 bases. CDR3 length: 14 amino acids. The CDR3 region is CASSEWDRGNEQFF. The CDR3 DNA sequence: TGTGCCAGCAGTGAATGGGACAGGGGCAATGAGCAGTTCTTC.

In its sample, this clonotype was seen many times. V is TRBV20-1 and J is TRBJ2-7; D not resolved. V lost 4 bases and J lost 2, with 6 bases in between. CDR1 and CDR2 (germline): DFQATT, SNEGSKA (reference sequence). The CDR3 consists of 11 residues. In DNA, the CDR3 is TGCAGTGCTACTCGGACCTACGAGCAGTACTTC. Encoded protein: CSATRTYEQYF.